Listed below are T cell receptor beta chains from one sample, sequenced in a study of blood T cells in healthy people across ages. TCRdb re-analysed the 5' RACE reads in MiXCR, keeping a single row per CDR3 protein. This sample has roughly 1 million distinct CDR3 sequences, with approximately 25% found just once. The data also belong to a second study, concerning T cells of mothers and their children.

The sample consisted of blood. The source is a girl under 10 years old in good health. The CDR3 runs from the conserved cysteine through the conserved F or W. A D gene is named only where the DNA matches it firmly. Part of the rows lack a size; the others show once, few, many or a class for expanded clones.

d_call	clone_size	v_call	j_call	cdr3_aa	cdr3_nt
TRBD2	-	TRBV7-2	TRBJ2-3	CACSLEAGGPNTQYF	TGTGCCTGCAGCTTAGAAGCGGGGGGGCCGAATACGCAGTATTTT
-	few	TRBV5-1	TRBJ2-2	CASSSPGWGRKNTGELFF	TGCGCCAGCAGCTCTCCAGGTTGGGGGAGGAAGAACACCGGGGAGCTGTTTTTT
-	-	TRBV24-1	TRBJ2-3	CATSDNASVDTQYF	TGTGCCACCAGTGATAATGCTAGCGTTGATACGCAGTATTTT
-	-	TRBV20-1	TRBJ2-5	CSARPGALRETQYF	TGCAGTGCTAGACCAGGGGCGTTAAGGGAGACCCAGTACTTC
TRBD1	many	TRBV20-1	TRBJ2-5	CSAITGGQETQYF	TGCAGTGCTATAACAGGGGGCCAAGAGACCCAGTACTTC
-	-	TRBV20-1	TRBJ2-1	CSARDLAEAYNEQFF	TGCAGTGCTAGAGATCTGGCGGAGGCGTACAATGAGCAGTTCTTC
-	few	TRBV20-1	TRBJ1-2	CSAREDPKKGNYGYTF	TGCAGTGCTAGAGAGGACCCCAAGAAGGGGAACTATGGCTACACCTTC
-	few	TRBV4-2	TRBJ1-3	CASSQSRPTGNTIYF	TGTGCCAGCAGCCAATCCCGACCCACTGGAAACACCATATATTTT
-	-	TRBV12-3/TRBV12-4	TRBJ2-1	CASSFSGMGGEQFF	TGTGCCAGCAGTTTCTCCGGGATGGGTGGTGAGCAGTTCTTC
-	few	TRBV29-1	TRBJ2-6	CSVEGGANVLTF	TGCAGCGTTGAAGGGGGGGCCAACGTCCTGACTTTC
-	-	TRBV12-3/TRBV12-4	TRBJ2-5	CASNPGPGETQYF	TGTGCCAGCAACCCGGGACCGGGAGAGACCCAGTACTTC
-	-	TRBV12-3/TRBV12-4	TRBJ2-1	CASSQQTYNEQFF	TGTGCCAGCAGCCAGCAGACCTACAATGAGCAGTTCTTC
-	few	TRBV7-9	TRBJ1-1	CASSLEGVAFF	TGTGCCAGCAGTCTCGAGGGGGTGGCTTTCTTT
-	few	TRBV7-2	TRBJ1-2	CASSPREGHGYTF	TGTGCCAGCAGCCCCAGGGAGGGGCATGGCTACACCTTC
-	-	TRBV11-2	TRBJ2-4	CASSLASIIQYF	TGTGCCAGCAGCTTAGCATCGATAATACAGTACTTC
-	many	TRBV4-3	TRBJ2-2	CASSPRRLPQAGELFF	TGCGCCAGCAGCCCCCGGAGACTCCCGCAAGCCGGGGAGCTGTTTTTT
-	-	TRBV20-1	TRBJ1-5	CSARVKANQPQHF	TGCAGTGCTAGAGTGAAGGCAAATCAGCCCCAGCATTTT
-	-	TRBV12-3/TRBV12-4	TRBJ1-4	CASSLAFWGEDERLFF	TGTGCCAGCAGTTTAGCGTTTTGGGGTGAGGATGAAAGACTGTTTTTT
TRBD1	-	TRBV28	TRBJ2-5	CASGYDREISGQYF	TGTGCCAGCGGATACGACAGGGAGATTTCGGGGCAGTACTTC
TRBD2	-	TRBV29-1	TRBJ2-5	CSVIPGLALQETQYF	TGCAGCGTAATCCCGGGACTAGCGTTACAAGAGACCCAGTACTTC
-	once	TRBV6-2/TRBV6-3	TRBJ2-7	CASSSSIGLHYERYF	TGTGCCAGCAGTTCCTCTATAGGACTCCACTACGAGCGGTACTTC
-	-	TRBV6-6	TRBJ2-1	CASRVNGGFNERFF	TGTGCCAGCAGGGTAAATGGGGGGTTCAATGAGCGGTTCTTC
TRBD1	-	TRBV7-6	TRBJ1-2	CASSPLGQGTLYGYTF	TGTGCCAGCAGCCCATTGGGACAGGGGACCCTCTATGGCTACACCTTC
-	few	TRBV18	TRBJ2-5	CASSPQNGETQYF	TGTGCCAGCTCACCCCAAAACGGGGAGACCCAGTACTTC
-	-	TRBV20-1	TRBJ2-5	CSARSGSNQETQYF	TGCAGTGCTAGGTCAGGGTCCAACCAAGAGACCCAGTACTTC
-	-	TRBV27	TRBJ2-1	CASASGVLPSLNEQFF	TGTGCCAGCGCCTCGGGAGTTCTCCCAAGTCTCAATGAGCAGTTCTTC
TRBD1	-	TRBV15	TRBJ2-7	CATSTTGTATYEQYF	TGTGCCACCAGCACAACCGGGACAGCAACCTACGAGCAGTACTTC
-	-	TRBV27	TRBJ1-4	CASSLSHSATNEKLFF	TGTGCCAGCAGTTTATCCCACAGTGCAACTAATGAAAAACTGTTTTTT
-	-	TRBV24-1	TRBJ2-7	CATSDPGFEQYF	TGTGCCACCAGTGATCCAGGGTTCGAGCAGTACTTC
-	few	TRBV7-2	TRBJ1-2	CASSLVLGTTNGYTF	TGTGCCAGCAGCTTAGTTCTGGGGACAACCAATGGCTACACCTTC
TRBD2	-	TRBV5-6	TRBJ2-7	CASRYGDYQVSYEQYF	TGTGCCAGCAGGTACGGGGACTACCAAGTCTCCTACGAGCAGTACTTC
TRBD1	few	TRBV29-1	TRBJ2-6	CSVEDETGQGEGGGANVLTF	TGCAGCGTTGAAGATGAAACGGGACAGGGGGAAGGTGGTGGGGCCAACGTCCTGACTTTC
-	few	TRBV29-1	TRBJ2-1	CSAYGASVSSYNEQFF	TGCAGCGCCTATGGTGCGTCCGTTAGCTCCTACAATGAGCAGTTCTTC
-	-	TRBV12-3/TRBV12-4	TRBJ2-4	CASSPNGFATNLAKNIQYF	TGTGCCAGCAGCCCGAACGGGTTCGCCACGAACCTAGCCAAAAACATTCAGTACTTC
-	-	TRBV7-2	TRBJ1-1	CASSLVRHSMNAEAFF	TGTGCCAGCAGCTTAGTAAGGCACAGCATGAACGCTGAAGCTTTCTTT
TRBD2	-	TRBV7-8	TRBJ2-5	CASSIGGGPRETQYF	TGTGCCAGCAGCATCGGCGGGGGGCCTCGGGAGACCCAGTACTTC
TRBD2	-	TRBV7-9	TRBJ2-1	CGSSYGLAVYNEQFF	TGTGGCAGCAGCTACGGACTAGCGGTGTACAATGAGCAGTTCTTC
TRBD1	few	TRBV12-3/TRBV12-4	TRBJ1-4	CASSLVGTGREKLFF	TGTGCCAGCAGTTTAGTCGGGACAGGGAGAGAAAAACTGTTTTTT